Reported below is one TCR beta chain. CDR3 length: 16 amino acids. Unmatched junction bases numbered 9, after V lost 3 bases and J lost 1 base. CDR1 and CDR2 (germline): SGHAT, FQDESV (reference sequence). The record originates from a study of T cell clones after liver transplantation. Sequencing used immunoSEQ multiplex PCR; TCRdb keeps in-frame clones, though not all of them. The sample gives tens of thousands of clones, roughly 80% of which show up once; around 0.72% is in the top ten. This TCR derives from a human patient who received a liver transplant. T cells may partly derive from the graft donor. The rearrangement uses TRBV11-1 and TRBJ2-7, with 7 bases matching TRBD2. The material sequenced was CD4+ T cells from blood, taken 12 months after liver transplant. The CDR3 DNA reads as TGTGCCAGCAGCTTCGGCCAAGCGGGAAGGTCCTACGAGCAGTACTTC. It is translated as CASSFGQAGRSYEQYF.